A selection of T cell receptor beta chains follows, all from one sample in a study of CD8+ T cells in alopecia areata. Assay: immunoSEQ multiplex PCR; the TCRdb copy retains only in-frame clones and omits some. Among fewer than 110,000 clones listed, 85% to 90% were seen once. The sample consisted of CD8+ T cells sorted from blood, taken between weeks 30 and 35, from a patient treated with tofacitinib. The receptors originated from a human donor with alopecia areata. The CDR3 runs from the conserved cysteine through the conserved F or W. Fields, in order: CDR3 length, J gene, clone size, V gene, D gene, CDR3 protein, CDR3 DNA. D genes are given only for firm matches. Size is stated for part of the rows, as once, few or many counts, or as a class when the clone is expanded.

>12|TRBJ1-1|NA|TRBV29-1|NA
CSVDRRNTEAFF
TGCAGCGTTGACAGGAGGAACACTGAAGCTTTCTTT
>16|TRBJ2-2|NA|TRBV7-8|TRBD1
CASSCPGGVCTGELFF
TGTGCCAGCAGCTGCCCAGGGGGAGTCTGCACCGGGGAGCTGTTTTTT
>12|TRBJ2-7|NA|TRBV5-6|NA
CASAGVGNEQYF
TGTGCCAGCGCTGGGGTAGGGAACGAGCAGTACTTC
>16|TRBJ2-3|NA|TRBV29-1|NA
CSVVWVGYGGPDTQYF
TGCAGCGTTGTATGGGTGGGTTACGGCGGGCCAGATACGCAGTATTTT
>14|TRBJ2-3|once|TRBV5-1|NA
CASSPWTVTDTQYF
TGCGCCAGCAGCCCTTGGACGGTCACAGATACGCAGTATTTT
>15|TRBJ2-2|NA|TRBV4-1|NA
CASSDSTHNTGELFF
TGCGCCAGCTCCGACAGTACCCATAACACCGGGGAGCTGTTTTTT
>13|TRBJ1-1|NA|TRBV18|NA
CASSPIGGTEAFF
TGTGCCAGCTCACCTATCGGAGGGACTGAAGCTTTCTTT
>16|TRBJ1-5|NA|TRBV7-2|TRBD1
CASSLVGGGLNQPQHF
TGTGCCAGCAGCTTAGTAGGAGGGGGCTTGAATCAGCCCCAGCATTTT
>16|TRBJ2-2|NA|TRBV7-8|TRBD1
CASSSRRDRGTWELFF
TGTGCCAGCAGCTCGCGAAGGGACAGGGGAACGTGGGAGCTGTTTTTT
>17|TRBJ2-7|NA|TRBV7-2|NA
CASSRPGGRGQEYEQYF
TGTGCCAGCAGCCGACCAGGGGGGAGGGGCCAAGAATACGAGCAGTACTTC
>17|TRBJ1-6|NA|TRBV27|TRBD1
CASSQRAGTDFNSPLHF
TGTGCCAGCAGTCAAAGGGCCGGGACAGATTTTAATTCACCCCTCCACTTT
>13|TRBJ1-2|NA|TRBV28|TRBD1
CASSLRQGPGYTF
TGTGCCAGCAGTTTAAGACAGGGGCCAGGCTACACCTTC
>15|TRBJ2-7|NA|TRBV5-6|NA
CASSSYLGPADEQYF
TGTGCCAGCAGCTCCTACCTGGGCCCCGCGGACGAGCAGTACTTC
>13|TRBJ2-1|few|TRBV7-6|NA
CASSFGASDEQFF
TGTGCCAGCAGCTTTGGTGCTAGCGATGAGCAGTTCTTC
>14|TRBJ2-7|NA|TRBV5-4|NA
CASSLGFGAYEQYF
TGTGCCAGCAGCTTGGGCTTCGGGGCCTACGAGCAGTACTTC
>15|TRBJ2-7|NA|TRBV5-1|NA
CASSLGFGSSYEQYF
TGCGCCAGCAGCTTGGGGTTCGGGAGCTCCTACGAGCAGTACTTC
>17|TRBJ2-1|NA|TRBV5-4|TRBD2
CASSPGEGSGTYNEQFF
TGTGCCAGCAGCCCGGGGGAGGGTAGCGGGACGTACAATGAGCAGTTCTTC
>12|TRBJ2-2|NA|TRBV9|NA
CASSGTAGELFF
TGTGCCAGCAGCGGGACAGCCGGGGAGCTGTTTTTT
>14|TRBJ2-1|NA|TRBV14|TRBD2
CASSPSGRRNEQFF
TGTGCCAGCAGCCCGTCCGGGAGGAGGAATGAGCAGTTCTTC
>16|TRBJ2-7|NA|TRBV7-9|TRBD2
CASSSTSGRATYEQYF
TGTGCCAGCAGCTCGACTAGCGGGAGGGCCACCTACGAGCAGTACTTC
>14|TRBJ2-5|few|TRBV4-1|NA
CASSLGGGPETQYF
TGCGCCAGCAGCCTAGGGGGAGGGCCGGAGACCCAGTACTTC
>15|TRBJ2-3|NA|TRBV4-1|NA
CASSQDGGGPDTQYF
TGCGCCAGCAGCCAAGATGGGGGGGGCCCAGATACGCAGTATTTT
>16|TRBJ2-3|NA|TRBV5-6|TRBD2
CASSLGLAGDWDTQYF
TGTGCCAGCAGCTTGGGGCTAGCGGGGGACTGGGATACGCAGTATTTT
>11|TRBJ1-2|NA|TRBV29-1|TRBD1
CSVEDRDGYTF
TGCAGCGTCGAGGACAGGGATGGCTACACCTTC
>18|TRBJ2-2|NA|TRBV5-6|NA
CASSSNPGDWKLTGELFF
TGTGCCAGCAGCTCCAACCCTGGGGACTGGAAACTCACCGGGGAGCTGTTTTTT
>13|TRBJ2-1|NA|TRBV18|NA
CASSRIRGNEQFF
TGTGCCAGCTCACGGATCAGGGGTAATGAGCAGTTCTTC
>17|TRBJ2-3|NA|TRBV27|TRBD1
CASSFAMDRGLTDTQYF
TGTGCCAGCAGTTTCGCGATGGACAGGGGGCTTACAGATACGCAGTATTTT
>12|TRBJ2-7|NA|TRBV7-9|NA
CASSDDAAEQYF
TGTGCCAGCAGCGACGACGCGGCCGAGCAGTACTTC
>13|TRBJ2-7|NA|TRBV10-3|TRBD1
CAISRDSIYEQYF
TGTGCCATCAGCCGGGACAGTATCTACGAGCAGTACTTC
>20|TRBJ2-3|NA|TRBV29-1|NA
CSVELPVTDQEKVITDTQYF
TGCAGCGTTGAATTACCGGTTACTGACCAAGAAAAAGTTATCACAGATACGCAGTATTTT
>15|TRBJ2-7|NA|TRBV4-1|NA
CASSPISGQTDEQYF
TGCGCCAGCAGCCCCATCTCAGGGCAGACAGACGAGCAGTACTTC
>16|TRBJ2-5|NA|TRBV18|NA
CASSTQGLTTQETQYF
TGTGCCAGCTCAACTCAGGGACTGACAACTCAAGAGACCCAGTACTTC
>12|TRBJ2-1|few|TRBV10-1|NA
CASSGNFYEQFF
TGCGCCAGCAGTGGGAATTTCTATGAGCAGTTCTTC
>14|TRBJ1-1|NA|TRBV5-1|NA
CASSPYWMNTEAFF
TGCGCCAGCAGCCCCTATTGGATGAACACTGAAGCTTTCTTT
>16|TRBJ1-2|NA|TRBV5-1|NA
CASSLDSEGINYGYTF
TGCGCCAGCAGCTTGGACTCCGAGGGGATTAACTATGGCTACACCTTC
>12|TRBJ2-7|once|TRBV7-9|NA
CASRETFGEQYF
TGTGCCAGCAGGGAGACCTTTGGAGAGCAGTACTTC
>14|TRBJ2-3|NA|TRBV7-6|NA
CASSLKWVTDTQYF
TGTGCCAGCAGCTTAAAATGGGTCACAGATACGCAGTATTTT
>14|TRBJ2-2|NA|TRBV18|NA
CASPTTLFSGELFF
TGTGCCAGCCCAACCACGTTATTTTCCGGGGAGCTGTTTTTT
>15|TRBJ2-7|once|TRBV4-1|TRBD1
CASSQDARGLGEQYF
TGCGCCAGCAGCCAAGATGCCAGGGGGCTGGGCGAGCAGTACTTC
>14|TRBJ2-7|NA|TRBV9|TRBD1
CASSDGQGTYEQYF
TGTGCCAGCAGCGACGGACAGGGGACCTACGAGCAGTACTTC
>15|TRBJ2-2|NA|TRBV7-9|NA
CASSLNRINTGELFF
TGTGCCAGCAGCTTAAACAGGATCAACACCGGGGAGCTGTTTTTT